The present T cell receptor (beta chain) was sequenced within a study of spatial heterogeneity in lung cancer. Study context: Detection consistently captured more beta-chain sequences than alpha-chain sequences.

Germline assignment: CDR1 MNHEY and CDR2 SMNVEV (reference sequence). The CDR3 runs to 15 residues. The ends were cut back, 3 bases at V and 0 bases at J, with 6 bases in the middle. Study-level points and caveats: Ubiquitous, expanded tumor-derived TCRs were more frequently observed in blood at resection than at follow-up.

Every TCR cDNA molecule bore a unique molecular identifier. TCRdb re-called the 5' RACE reads through MiXCR, storing one row per CDR3 protein. Altogether 19,000 or so distinct CDR3 sequences are present, about a fifth being singletons, with the ten largest covering under 20%. By share, this clonotype counts as medium-sized (0.01 to 0.1%). Its antigen remains unknown. This sample's time point: sample taken at primary tumor resection. No cell sorting; template was whole RNA from tumor, lung tissue or PBMC. Untreated early-stage non-small cell lung cancer patients, fewer than 85 in total, were the donors.

The chain joins TRBV27 to TRBJ2-6; D remains ambiguous. The source is a female donor with early-stage non-small cell lung cancer. The source was PBMCs, collected at surgery. The CDR3 sequence is CASSLYSSGANVLTF. Here the CDR3 DNA reads TGTGCCAGCAGTTTGTACAGCTCTGGGGCCAACGTCCTGACTTTC.